What follows are 23 T cell receptor beta chains derived from one specimen sequenced in a study of T cells in tumors after PD-1 blockade. This table comes from immunoSEQ multiplex PCR, and its TCRdb copy is limited to in-frame clones, with some not included. The sample consists of 60,000 or so clones, about 80% of them appearing once. Source: PBMCs, taken before anti-PD-1 treatment. The receptors were gathered from a human donor with basal cell carcinoma.

V gene TRBV7-9 combines with J gene TRBJ1-2; the match to TRBD1 covers 12 bases. The CDR3 consists of 14 residues. V lost 4 bases and J lost 6; bases outside the gene matches: 3. The V gene's germline CDR1 is SEHNR and CDR2 FQNEAQ (reference sequence). The CDR3 region has the DNA TGTGCCAGCAGCTCACGGGACAGGGGGCATGGCTACACCTTC. Its protein is CASSSRDRGHGYTF. The full variable domain, in which reference TRBV7-9 and TRBJ1-2 provide the parts outside the CDR3, is DTGVSQNPRHKITKRGQNVTFRCDPISEHNRLYWYRQTLGQGPEFLTYFQNEAQLEKSRLLSDRFSAERPKGSFSTLEIQRTEQGDSAMYLCASSSRDRGHGYTFGSGTRLTVV.

The chain recombines TRBV3-1 (or the pseudogene TRBV3-2) with TRBJ2-3; D perhaps matches TRBD2 (6 bases). The V gene's germline CDR1 is LGHDT and CDR2 YNNKEL (reference sequence). The CDR3 spans 16 residues. V lost 4 bases, J lost 6 bases, and 20 bases lay in between. The CDR3 loop is CASSPSWRGLTDTQYF. The CDR3 DNA reads TGTGCCAGCAGCCCGTCCTGGAGGGGACTCACGGATACGCAGTATTTT.

This clone was observed a single time. This rearrangement joins TRBV7-8 to TRBJ2-3; 10 nucleotides agree with TRBD2. Germline-derived CDR1 and CDR2 are SGHVS and FQNEAQ. The CDR3 consists of 18 residues. The junction had 9 bases not matched to a gene; V was cut back by 1 base and J by 2 bases. CDR3 bases: TGTGCCAGCAGCTTAGGGGCTAGCGGGGGCTCCCTCACAGATACGCAGTATTTT. The encoded protein is CASSLGASGGSLTDTQYF. Complete variable domain (other parts from reference TRBV7-8 and TRBJ2-3): GAGVSQSPRYKVAKRGQDVALRCDPISGHVSLFWYQQALGQGPEFLTYFQNEAQLDKSGLPSDRFFAERPEGSVSTLKIQRTQQEDSAVYLCASSLGASGGSLTDTQYFGPGTRLTVL.

V is TRBV9 and J is TRBJ1-2; TRBD1 matches 9 bases. J lost 5 bases, V lost 4 bases, and 15 bases had no gene match. The CDR3 is 17 amino acids. CDR1 and CDR2 (germline): SGDLS, YYNGEE. CDR3 in DNA: TGTGCCAGCAGCCCCATCCCCTCGGACAGGGGATATTATGGCTACACCTTC. Translating it yields CASSPIPSDRGYYGYTF. The full variable domain, with the rest looked up from reference TRBV9 and TRBJ1-2, is DSGVTQTPKHLITATGQRVTLRCSPRSGDLSVYWYQQSLDQGLQFLIQYYNGEERAKGNILERFSAQQFPDLHSELNLSSLELGDSALYFCASSPIPSDRGYYGYTFGSGTRLTVV.

The chain uses TRBV19 and TRBJ1-2; D remains unclear. Germline CDR1 reads LNHDA; CDR2 reads SQIVND (reference sequence). V shed 6 bases and J shed 3 bases, with 5 bases lying between them. The CDR3 totals 11 residues. In nucleotides, the CDR3 is TGTGCCAGTAGGGTTGACTATGGCTACACCTTC. It yields the protein CASRVDYGYTF.

The J gene is TRBJ2-5, the V gene TRBV27; 9 nucleotides line up with TRBD2. The CDR3 loop spans 16 amino acids. With 6 bases clipped from V and 2 bases from J, the junction kept 10 bases outside the gene matches. Germline V gene data show CDR1 as MNHEY and CDR2 as SMNVEV (reference sequence). CDR3 bases: TGTGCCAGCAGACCCTTTCGTAGCGGGGGACAAGAGACCCAGTACTTC. It is translated as CASRPFRSGGQETQYF.

This clone was detected only a few times. The V gene is TRBV28, the J gene TRBJ1-5, with D tentatively TRBD1 (6 bases). CDR1 and CDR2 (germline): MDHEN, SYDVKM. V dropped 10 bases and J dropped 2 bases, with 15 bases sitting between them. The CDR3 runs 14 residues. The CDR3 nucleotides read TGTGCCATCCGGGGGGGGCGCGGCAATCAGCCCCAGCATTTT. It yields the protein CAIRGGRGNQPQHF.

This clone was seen a single time. The CDR3 loop is CATSRDFGGTEAFF. For the CDR3, the DNA is TGTGCCACCAGCAGAGATTTCGGGGGCACTGAAGCTTTCTTT. V usage is TRBV15 and J usage is TRBJ1-1, with D possibly TRBD1 on 5 matching bases. The length of the CDR3 is 14 residues. Germline V gene sequence: CDR1 LNHNV, CDR2 YYDKDF (reference sequence). V was shortened by 0 bases and J by 4 bases, with 9 bases between the two germline ends. Drawing the rest from reference TRBV15 and TRBJ1-1, the complete variable domain is DAMVIQNPRYQVTQFGKPVTLSCSQTLNHNVMYWYQQKSSQAPKLLFHYYDKDFNNEADTPDNFQSRRPNTSFCFLDIRSPGLGDTAMYLCATSRDFGGTEAFFGQGTRLTVV.

V is TRBV6-5 and J is TRBJ2-6; D uncertain. Germline V gene data show CDR1 as MNHEY and CDR2 as SVGAGI. The V gene lost 10 bases and the J gene lost 0 bases, with 13 bases spanning the gap. This CDR3 region has 15 residues. The CDR3 DNA is TGTGCCACTAAATTGTCCTACTCTGGGGCCAACGTCCTGACTTTC. This encodes CATKLSYSGANVLTF.

The chain has TRBV5-5 and TRBJ2-1; 8 bases are a match to TRBD2. The CDR3 loop spans 16 amino acids. V shed 4 bases, J shed 2 bases, and the junction held 8 bases outside the gene matches. Per the germline V gene, CDR1 is SGHKS and CDR2 is YYEKEE (reference sequence). The CDR3 loop is CASSRDGGGPYNEQFF. The CDR3 DNA reads TGTGCCAGCAGCCGTGACGGCGGGGGGCCCTACAATGAGCAGTTCTTC.

The chain employs TRBV7-6 and TRBJ1-2; 8 bases agree with TRBD1. Per germline, CDR1 SGHVS and CDR2 FNYEAQ. With V trimmed by 5 bases and J by 8 bases, 7 bases remained unmatched. The CDR3 is 13 residues long. The CDR3 region has the DNA TGTGCCAGCAGCCCGGACAGGGCCGGAGGCTACACCTTC. Its protein is CASSPDRAGGYTF.

This sequence joins TRBV6-5 and TRBJ2-7, with 7 bases lining up with TRBD1. V shed 7 bases, J shed 3 bases, and the junction held 6 bases outside the gene matches. This CDR3 region has 13 residues. Germline CDR1 reads MNHEY; CDR2 reads SVGAGI. CDR3: CASNGQVLYEQYF. Here the CDR3 DNA reads TGTGCCAGCAATGGACAGGTACTCTACGAGCAGTACTTC.

This chain connects TRBV7-8 to TRBJ2-7; TRBD2 might be the D (6 bases). The germline V gene has CDR1 SGHVS and CDR2 FQNEAQ. The CDR3 covers 16 residues. V gave up 1 base and J gave up 3 bases, with 16 bases separating them. CDR3 amino acids: CASSLEHAGQFYEQYF. CDR3 DNA: TGTGCCAGCAGCTTAGAACACGCGGGGCAATTCTACGAGCAGTACTTC.

V gene TRBV2 combines with J gene TRBJ1-3; D call uncertain. Looked up from germline, CDR1 is SNHLY and CDR2 is FYNNEI. With 5 bases removed from V and 4 bases from J, the gap between germline ends came to 9 bases. This CDR3 contains 13 residues. The CDR3 DNA sequence: TGTGCCAGCAGTTTTTCCGGAGGAAACACCATATATTTT. This codes for CASSFSGGNTIYF.

The rearrangement links TRBV5-1 to TRBJ2-3, with 15 bases that match TRBD2. The CDR3 is made up of 19 amino acids. Germline-derived CDR1 and CDR2 are SGHRS and YFSETQ. The V gene end was trimmed by 3 bases and the J gene end by 0 bases; junction bases not matched to a gene: 8. The CDR3 coding sequence is TGCGCCAGCAGCTCGGGACTAGCGGGGGGCCGAATTAGCACAGATACGCAGTATTTT. Translated: CASSSGLAGGRISTDTQYF.

The chain recombines TRBV6-5 with TRBJ1-3; D perhaps matches TRBD1 (6 bases). V lost 4 bases, J lost 7 bases, and 17 bases lay in between. The CDR3 is made up of 15 amino acids. The germline V gene encodes CDR1 MNHEY and CDR2 SVGAGI. The CDR3 DNA sequence: TGTGCCAGCAGTTCCACTACGACAGGCTCCAACACCATATATTTT. Translating gives CASSSTTTGSNTIYF.

The chain uses TRBV6-6 and TRBJ1-2, with 8 bases that match TRBD1. CDR1 and CDR2 from the germline V gene are MNHNY and SVGAGI (reference sequence). After removal of 6 bases from V and 14 bases from J, the junction contained 11 bases not matched to a gene. CDR3 size: 12 residues. CDR3 loop: CASSSRGQAVTF. The CDR3 nucleotides are TGTGCCAGCAGCTCGAGGGGACAGGCGGTTACCTTC.

The genes are TRBV6-5 and TRBJ2-7; 8 bases are shared with TRBD1. The CDR3 covers 16 residues. The V segment lost 0 bases and the J segment 11 bases; nucleotides outside the gene matches: 15. The germline V gene encodes CDR1 MNHEY and CDR2 SVGAGI. CDR3 nucleotide sequence: TGTGCCAGCAGTTACTCGAGCGGAGCAGGGGGCGCGATGAAGTACTTC. It translates to CASSYSSGAGGAMKYF.

The chain couples TRBV12-3 or TRBV12-4 to TRBJ2-5, with D maybe TRBD2 (5 bases). The CDR3 has 13 amino acids. The ends were cut back, 8 bases at V and 5 bases at J, with 15 bases in the middle. The CDR3 sequence: CASCPRAGETQYF. The DNA of the CDR3 is TGTGCCAGCTGCCCGCGGGCCGGGGAGACCCAGTACTTC.

This rearrangement joins TRBV6-5 to TRBJ1-5, with D possibly being TRBD1 (5 bases). There are 15 residues in the CDR3. The V gene's germline CDR1 is MNHEY and CDR2 SVGAGI. V lost 9 bases and J 4 bases, leaving 19 bases between the germline ends. The CDR3 is CASKLSTGGNQPQHF. DNA for the CDR3: TGTGCCAGTAAACTTTCCACCGGGGGAAATCAGCCCCAGCATTTT.

The J gene is TRBJ1-4, the V gene TRBV15, with D unclear. V gave up 5 bases and J gave up 2 bases, with 12 bases separating them. Per the germline V gene, CDR1 is LNHNV and CDR2 is YYDKDF (reference sequence). The CDR3 totals 15 residues. CDR3 residues: CATSGEFGTNEKLFF. The CDR3 DNA reads as TGTGCCACCAGCGGGGAATTCGGGACTAATGAAAAACTGTTTTTT.

The chain combines TRBV7-9 with TRBJ2-4; 9 nucleotides agree with TRBD1. Looked up from germline, CDR1 is SEHNR and CDR2 is FQNEAQ (reference sequence). The CDR3 runs 15 residues. The trim removed 2 bases at V and 8 bases at J, leaving 7 bases unmatched. The CDR3 region has the DNA TGTGCCAGCAGCTTACAAAGGACAGGGGCAGACATTCAGTACTTC. This codes for CASSLQRTGADIQYF.

The chain is built from TRBV12-5 and TRBJ1-6; D call uncertain. Deletions cut 7 bases from V and 0 bases from J, with 10 bases between. Germline V gene sequence: CDR1 LGHNT, CDR2 FRNRAP. The CDR3 has 15 residues. The CDR3 sequence is CASAPGSSYNSPLHF. The CDR3 nucleotides are TGTGCTAGTGCCCCAGGTAGCTCCTATAATTCACCCCTCCACTTT.